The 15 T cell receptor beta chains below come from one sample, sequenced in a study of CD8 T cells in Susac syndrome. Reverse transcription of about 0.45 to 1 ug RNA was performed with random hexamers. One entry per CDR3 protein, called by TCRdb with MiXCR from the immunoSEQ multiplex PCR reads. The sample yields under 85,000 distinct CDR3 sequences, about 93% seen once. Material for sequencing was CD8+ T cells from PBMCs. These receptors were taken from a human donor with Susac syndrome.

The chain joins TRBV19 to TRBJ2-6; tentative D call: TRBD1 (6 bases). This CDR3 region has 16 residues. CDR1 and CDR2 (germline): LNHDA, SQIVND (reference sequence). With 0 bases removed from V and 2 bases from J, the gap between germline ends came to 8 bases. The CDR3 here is CASSIEGQAGANVLTF. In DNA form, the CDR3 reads TGTGCCAGTAGTATAGAGGGACAAGCTGGGGCCAACGTCCTGACTTTC.

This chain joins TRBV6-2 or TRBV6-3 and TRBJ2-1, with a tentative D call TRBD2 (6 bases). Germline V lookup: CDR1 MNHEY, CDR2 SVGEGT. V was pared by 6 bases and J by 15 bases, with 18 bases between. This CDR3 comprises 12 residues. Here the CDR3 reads CASSPGLLDAFF. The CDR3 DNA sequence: TGTGCCAGCAGCCCCGGACTACTGGATGCGTTCTTC.

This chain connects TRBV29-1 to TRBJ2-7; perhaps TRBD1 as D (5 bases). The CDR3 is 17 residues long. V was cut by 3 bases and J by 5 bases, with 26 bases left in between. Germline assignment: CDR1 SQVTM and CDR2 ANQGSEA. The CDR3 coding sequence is TGCAGCGTTGATGCAGCAGGAGAAGGGGTAATGGGTGACGAGCAGTACTTC. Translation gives CSVDAAGEGVMGDEQYF.

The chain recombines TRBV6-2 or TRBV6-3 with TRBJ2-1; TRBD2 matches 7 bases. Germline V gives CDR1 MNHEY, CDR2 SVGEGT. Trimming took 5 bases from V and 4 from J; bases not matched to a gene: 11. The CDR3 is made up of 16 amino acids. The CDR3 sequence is CASSLSWRESYNEQFF. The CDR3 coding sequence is TGTGCCAGCAGTCTATCCTGGCGGGAGAGTTACAATGAGCAGTTCTTC.

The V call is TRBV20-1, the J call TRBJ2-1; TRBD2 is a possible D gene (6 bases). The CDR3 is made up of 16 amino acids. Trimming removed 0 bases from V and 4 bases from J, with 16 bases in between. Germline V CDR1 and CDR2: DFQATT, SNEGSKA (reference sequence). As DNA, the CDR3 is TGCAGTGCTAGAGACGGAGAGCGGGCCTTATACAATGAGCAGTTCTTC. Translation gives CSARDGERALYNEQFF.

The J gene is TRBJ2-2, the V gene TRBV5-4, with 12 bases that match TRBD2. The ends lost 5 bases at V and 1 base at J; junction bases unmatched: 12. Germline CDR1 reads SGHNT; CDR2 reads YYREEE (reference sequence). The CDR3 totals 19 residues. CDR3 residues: CASRLVAKGLAGNTGELFF. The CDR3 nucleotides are TGTGCCAGCAGACTGGTGGCAAAGGGACTAGCGGGGAACACCGGGGAGCTGTTTTTT. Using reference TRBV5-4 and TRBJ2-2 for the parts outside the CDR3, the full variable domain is ETGVTQSPTHLIKTRGQQVTLRCSSQSGHNTVSWYQQALGQGPQFIFQYYREEENGRGNFPPRFSGLQFPNYSSELNVNALELDDSALYLCASRLVAKGLAGNTGELFFGEGSRLTVL.

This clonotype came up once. CDR3 protein: CASSESGDTQYF. The CDR3 DNA reads TGTGCCAGCAGTGAGTCAGGGGATACGCAGTATTTT. The chain is built from TRBV2 and TRBJ2-3, with a possible D match to TRBD1 (5 bases). This CDR3 is built from 12 residues. Germline loops: CDR1 SNHLY, CDR2 FYNNEI. The germline V and J ends were trimmed by 3 bases and 6 bases, with 7 bases remaining between them. Complete variable domain (other parts from reference TRBV2 and TRBJ2-3): EPEVTQTPSHQVTQMGQEVILRCVPISNHLYFYWYRQILGQKVEFLVSFYNNEISEKSEIFDDQFSVERPDGSNFTLKIRSTKLEDSAMYFCASSESGDTQYFGPGTRLTVL.

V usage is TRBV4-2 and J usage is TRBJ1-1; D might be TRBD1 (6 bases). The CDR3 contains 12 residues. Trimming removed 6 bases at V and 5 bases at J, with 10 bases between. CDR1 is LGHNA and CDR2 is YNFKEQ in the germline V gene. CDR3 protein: CASRTGLTEAFF. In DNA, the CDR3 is TGTGCCAGCAGGACAGGCTTAACTGAAGCTTTCTTT.

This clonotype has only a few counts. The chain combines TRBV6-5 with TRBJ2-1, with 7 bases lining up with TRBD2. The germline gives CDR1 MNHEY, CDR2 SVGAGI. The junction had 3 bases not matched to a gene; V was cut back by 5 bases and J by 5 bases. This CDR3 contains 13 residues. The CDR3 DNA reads TGTGCCAGCAGTGTGGGAGGGAACAATGAGCAGTTCTTC. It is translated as CASSVGGNNEQFF.

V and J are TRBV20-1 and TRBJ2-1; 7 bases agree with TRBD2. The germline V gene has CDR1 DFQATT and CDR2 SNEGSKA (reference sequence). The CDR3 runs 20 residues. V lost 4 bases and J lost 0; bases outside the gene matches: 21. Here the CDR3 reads CSATTGSGGYGGDSYNEQFF. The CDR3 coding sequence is TGCAGTGCTACCACGGGATCGGGAGGCTATGGGGGGGACTCCTACAATGAGCAGTTCTTC.

The DNA for the CDR3 is TGCAGCGTTTGGACAGCAATTGAAGCTTTCTTT. Residues: CSVWTAIEAFF. V gene TRBV29-1 combines with J gene TRBJ1-1, with D maybe TRBD1 (6 bases). Germline V CDR1 and CDR2: SQVTM, ANQGSEA. Between the trimmed V and J ends, which lost 5 bases and 7 bases, there was a span of 11 bases. The CDR3 is 11 residues long.

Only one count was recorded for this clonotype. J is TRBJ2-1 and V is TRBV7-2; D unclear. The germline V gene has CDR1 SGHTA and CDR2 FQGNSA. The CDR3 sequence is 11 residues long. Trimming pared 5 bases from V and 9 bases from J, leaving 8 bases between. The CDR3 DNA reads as TGTGCCAGCAGCATTCTTGGTGAGCAGTTCTTC. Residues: CASSILGEQFF.

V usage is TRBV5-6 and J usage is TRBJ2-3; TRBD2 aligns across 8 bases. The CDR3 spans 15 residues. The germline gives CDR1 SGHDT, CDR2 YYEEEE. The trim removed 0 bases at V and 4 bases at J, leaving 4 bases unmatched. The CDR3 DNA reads TGTGCCAGCAGCTTGGAACTAGCGGTAGCAGATACGCAGTATTTT. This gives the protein CASSLELAVADTQYF.

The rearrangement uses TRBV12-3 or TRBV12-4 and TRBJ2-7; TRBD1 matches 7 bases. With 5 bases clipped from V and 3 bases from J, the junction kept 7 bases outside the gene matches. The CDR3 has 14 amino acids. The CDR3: CASSGRGQYYEQYF. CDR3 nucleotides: TGTGCCAGCAGTGGAAGGGGACAGTACTACGAGCAGTACTTC.

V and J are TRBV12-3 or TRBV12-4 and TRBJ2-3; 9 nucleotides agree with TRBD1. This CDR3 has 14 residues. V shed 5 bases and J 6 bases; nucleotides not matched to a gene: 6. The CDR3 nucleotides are TGTGCCAGCAGTCCCGGGACAGGGTTCGATACGCAGTATTTT. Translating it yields CASSPGTGFDTQYF.